This is a list of T cell receptor beta chains from one sample in a study of cytomegalovirus exposure and HLA in healthy donors. Assay: immunoSEQ multiplex PCR; the TCRdb copy retains only in-frame clones and omits some. The table lists 100,000 to 150,000 clones, about 80% of them singletons. Sequences were obtained from PBMCs. These receptors all come from a boy aged 2 to 10 in good health and CMV-seronegative. Both conserved end residues are part of each CDR3.

>TRBV1|14
CTSSQGLAGDTQYF
>TRBV7-3|14
CASSRTVNTGELFF
>TRBV7-6|15
CASSLRGWHNQPQHF
>TRBV5-1|12
CASSESNYGYTF
>TRBV7-9|14
CASSPLADYNEQFF
>TRBV7-2|16
CASSSEGLYSNQPQHF
>TRBV4-3|14
CASSQDSGITEAFF
>TRBV7-9|14
CASSSAEGRDTIYF
>TRBV7-8|14
CASSLQRLRHTQYF
>TRBV7-6|13
CASSSEDRGEAFF
>TRBV2|14
CASRGTSGPGELFF
>TRBV4-1|17
CASSQEVIGLAEETQYF
>TRBV9|14
CASSVGSGNQPQHF
>TRBV11-2|16
CASSSTVRGNTGELFF
>TRBV6-4|16
CASSHSASGGTDTQYF
>TRBV5-1|15
CASSLDRGRGETQYF
>TRBV7-9|15
CASSFRGEPYNEQFF
>TRBV10-3|13
CAIRGTDNEKLFF
>TRBV6-6|15
CASSYMGQKNTEAFF
>TRBV13|14
CASSRYRASEKLFF